This record concerns one TCR beta chain sequence. Its antigen is not known. The record originates from a study of siplizumab effects on memory and regulatory T cells. General study findings and limits: Controls had around 28% Treg-derived mappable alloreactive CD4+ clones on average, versus around 71% with siplizumab. The suppressive capacity of proliferating Tregs from siplizumab cultures remained unconfirmed.

With 5 bases removed from V and 0 bases from J, the gap between germline ends came to 13 bases. The CDR3 extends over 15 amino acids. Germline V CDR1 and CDR2: KGHSH, LQKENI. Sequencing used immunoSEQ multiplex PCR; TCRdb keeps in-frame clones, though not all of them. The sample lists more than 95,000 clones; over 90% were seen once. The sample comprised Tregs sorted from blood. The source is a human donor in good health. V gene TRBV18 combines with J gene TRBJ1-2, with a possible D match to TRBD1 (5 bases). CDR3 DNA: TGTGCCAGCTCAGAGACAGAAGGTACTAACTATGGCTACACCTTC. Its protein product is CASSETEGTNYGYTF.